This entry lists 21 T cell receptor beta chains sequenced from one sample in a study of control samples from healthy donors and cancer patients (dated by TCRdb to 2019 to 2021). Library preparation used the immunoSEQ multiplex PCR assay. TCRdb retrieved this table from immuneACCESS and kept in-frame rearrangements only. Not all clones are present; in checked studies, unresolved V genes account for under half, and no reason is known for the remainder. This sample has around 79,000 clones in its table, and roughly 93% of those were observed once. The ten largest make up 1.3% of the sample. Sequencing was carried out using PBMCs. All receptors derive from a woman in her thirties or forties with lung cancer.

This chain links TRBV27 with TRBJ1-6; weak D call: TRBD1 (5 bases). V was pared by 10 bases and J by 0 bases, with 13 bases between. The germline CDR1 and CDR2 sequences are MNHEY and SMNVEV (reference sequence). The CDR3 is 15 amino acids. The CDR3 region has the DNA TGTGCCACCTTGCAGGGAAGCTCCTATAATTCACCCCTCCACTTT. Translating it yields CATLQGSSYNSPLHF.

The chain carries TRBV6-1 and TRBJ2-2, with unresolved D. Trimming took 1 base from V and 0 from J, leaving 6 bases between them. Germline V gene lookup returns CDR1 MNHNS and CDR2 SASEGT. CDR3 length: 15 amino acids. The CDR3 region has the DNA TGTGCCAGCAGTGAAGGGTCCGCGAACACCGGGGAGCTGTTTTTT. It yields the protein CASSEGSANTGELFF.

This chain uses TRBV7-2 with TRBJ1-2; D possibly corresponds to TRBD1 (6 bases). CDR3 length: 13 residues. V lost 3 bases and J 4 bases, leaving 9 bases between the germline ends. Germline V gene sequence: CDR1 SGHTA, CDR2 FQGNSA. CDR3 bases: TGTGCCAGCAGCTTTGGGGGGCGCTATGGCTACACCTTC. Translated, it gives CASSFGGRYGYTF.

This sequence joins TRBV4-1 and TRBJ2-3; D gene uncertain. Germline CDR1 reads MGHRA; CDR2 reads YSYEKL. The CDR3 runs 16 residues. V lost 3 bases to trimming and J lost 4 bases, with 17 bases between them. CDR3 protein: CASSQLPPDQADTQYF. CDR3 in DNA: TGCGCCAGCAGCCAGCTACCCCCCGACCAGGCAGATACGCAGTATTTT.

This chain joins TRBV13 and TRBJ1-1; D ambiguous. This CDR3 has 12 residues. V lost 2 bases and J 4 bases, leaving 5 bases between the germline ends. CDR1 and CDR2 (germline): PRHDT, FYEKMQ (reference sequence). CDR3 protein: CASSLTVTEAFF. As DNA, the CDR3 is TGTGCCAGCAGCTTAACAGTCACTGAAGCTTTCTTT.

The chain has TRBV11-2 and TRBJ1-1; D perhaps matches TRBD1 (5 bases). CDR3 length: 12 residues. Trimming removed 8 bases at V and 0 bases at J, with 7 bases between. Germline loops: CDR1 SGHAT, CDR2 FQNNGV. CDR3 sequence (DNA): TGTGCCAGCGCAGGGCTGAACACTGAAGCTTTCTTT. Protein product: CASAGLNTEAFF.

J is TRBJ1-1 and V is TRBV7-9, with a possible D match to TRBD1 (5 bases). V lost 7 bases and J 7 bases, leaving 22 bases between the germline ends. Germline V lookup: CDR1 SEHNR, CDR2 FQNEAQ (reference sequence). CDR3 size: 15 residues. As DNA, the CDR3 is TGTGCCAGCACCTCAATAGGAGGGTTGGGGGTTGAAGCTTTCTTT. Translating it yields CASTSIGGLGVEAFF. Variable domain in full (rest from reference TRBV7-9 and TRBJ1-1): DTGVSQNPRHKITKRGQNVTFRCDPISEHNRLYWYRQTLGQGPEFLTYFQNEAQLEKSRLLSDRFSAERPKGSFSTLEIQRTEQGDSAMYLCASTSIGGLGVEAFFGQGTRLTVV.

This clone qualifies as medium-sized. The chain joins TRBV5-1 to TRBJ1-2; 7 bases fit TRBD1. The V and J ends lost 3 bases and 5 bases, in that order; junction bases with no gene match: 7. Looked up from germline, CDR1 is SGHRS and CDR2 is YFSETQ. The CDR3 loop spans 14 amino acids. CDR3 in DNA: TGCGCCAGCAGCTCCACCGGGACAGAGTATGGCTACACCTTC. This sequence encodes CASSSTGTEYGYTF.

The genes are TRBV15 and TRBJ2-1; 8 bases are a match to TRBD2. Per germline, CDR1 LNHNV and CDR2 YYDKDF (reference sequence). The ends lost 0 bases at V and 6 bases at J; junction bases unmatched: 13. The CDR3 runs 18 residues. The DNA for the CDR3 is TGTGCCACCAGCAGAGATTGGCGGGCTAGCGGGTCTGGCAATGAGCAGTTCTTC. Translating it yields CATSRDWRASGSGNEQFF.

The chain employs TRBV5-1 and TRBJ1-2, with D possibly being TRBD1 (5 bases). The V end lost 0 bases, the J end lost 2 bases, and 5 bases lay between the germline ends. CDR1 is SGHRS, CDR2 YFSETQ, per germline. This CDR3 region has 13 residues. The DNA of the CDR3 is TGCGCCAGCAGCTTGGGACAGAACTATGGCTACACCTTC. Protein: CASSLGQNYGYTF.

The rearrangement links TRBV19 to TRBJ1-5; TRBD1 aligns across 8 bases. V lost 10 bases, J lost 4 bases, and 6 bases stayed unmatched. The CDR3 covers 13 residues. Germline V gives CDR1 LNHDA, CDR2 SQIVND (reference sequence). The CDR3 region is CATETGVNQPQHF. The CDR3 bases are TGTGCCACCGAGACAGGGGTGAATCAGCCCCAGCATTTT.

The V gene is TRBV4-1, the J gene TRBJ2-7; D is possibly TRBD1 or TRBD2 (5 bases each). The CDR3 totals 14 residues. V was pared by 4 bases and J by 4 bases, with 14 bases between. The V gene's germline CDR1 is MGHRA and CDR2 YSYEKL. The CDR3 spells CASSPEAGSYEQYF. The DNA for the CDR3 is TGCGCCAGCAGCCCAGAGGCAGGGAGTTACGAGCAGTACTTC.

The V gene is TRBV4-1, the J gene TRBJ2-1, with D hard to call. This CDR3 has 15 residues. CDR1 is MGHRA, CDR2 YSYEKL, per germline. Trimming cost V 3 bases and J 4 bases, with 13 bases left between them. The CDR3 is CASSQLGIRYNEQFF. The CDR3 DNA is TGCGCCAGCAGCCAGCTTGGTATCCGTTACAATGAGCAGTTCTTC.

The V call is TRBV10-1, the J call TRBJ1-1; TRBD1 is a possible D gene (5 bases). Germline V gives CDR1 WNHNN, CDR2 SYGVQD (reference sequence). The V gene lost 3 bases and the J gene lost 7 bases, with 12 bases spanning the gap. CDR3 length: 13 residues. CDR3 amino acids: CASSDRVRGEAFF. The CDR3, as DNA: TGCGCCAGCAGTGACAGGGTTCGGGGTGAAGCTTTCTTT.

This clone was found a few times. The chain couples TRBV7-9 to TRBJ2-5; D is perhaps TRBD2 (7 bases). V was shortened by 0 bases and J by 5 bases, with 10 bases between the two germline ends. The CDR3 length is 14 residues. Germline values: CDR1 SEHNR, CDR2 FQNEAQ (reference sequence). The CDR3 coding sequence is TGTGCCAGCAGCTTAGCGGGGGGGCCGGAGACCCAGTACTTC. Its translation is CASSLAGGPETQYF.

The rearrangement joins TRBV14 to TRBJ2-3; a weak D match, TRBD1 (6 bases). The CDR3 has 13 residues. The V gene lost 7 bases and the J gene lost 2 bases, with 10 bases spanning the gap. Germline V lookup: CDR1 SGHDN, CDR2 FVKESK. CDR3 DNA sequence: TGTGCCAGCACTTACAGGGTCACAGATACGCAGTATTTT. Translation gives CASTYRVTDTQYF.

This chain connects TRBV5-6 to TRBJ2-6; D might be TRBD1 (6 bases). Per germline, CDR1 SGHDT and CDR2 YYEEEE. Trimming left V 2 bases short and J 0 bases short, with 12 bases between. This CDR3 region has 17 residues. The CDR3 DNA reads TGTGCCAGCAGCTTAGAGAGGGGGAACTCTGGGGCCAACGTCCTGACTTTC. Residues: CASSLERGNSGANVLTF.

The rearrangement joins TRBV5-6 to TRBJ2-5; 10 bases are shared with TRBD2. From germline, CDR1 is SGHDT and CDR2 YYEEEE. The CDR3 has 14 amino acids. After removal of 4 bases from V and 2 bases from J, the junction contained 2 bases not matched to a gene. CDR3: CASSTGLAQETQYF. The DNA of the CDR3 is TGTGCCAGCAGCACGGGACTAGCGCAAGAGACCCAGTACTTC.

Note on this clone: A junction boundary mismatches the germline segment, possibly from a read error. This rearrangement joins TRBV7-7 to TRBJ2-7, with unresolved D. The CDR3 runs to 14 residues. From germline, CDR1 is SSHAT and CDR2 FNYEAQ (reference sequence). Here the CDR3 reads CASSQSPLGYEQYF. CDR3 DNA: TGTGCTAGCAGCCAGAGTCCCTTGGGGTACGAGCAGTACTTC. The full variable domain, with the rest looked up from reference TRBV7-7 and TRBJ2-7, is GAGVSQSPRYKVTKRGQDVTLRCDPISSHATLYWYQQALGQGPEFLTYFNYEAQPDKSGLPSDRFSAERPEGSISTLTIQRTEQRDSAMYRCASSQSPLGYEQYFGPGTRLTVT.

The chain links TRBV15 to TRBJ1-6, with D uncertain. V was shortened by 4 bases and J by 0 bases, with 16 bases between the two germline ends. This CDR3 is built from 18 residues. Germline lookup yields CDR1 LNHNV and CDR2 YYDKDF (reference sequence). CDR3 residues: CATSTLKGLSSYNSPLHF. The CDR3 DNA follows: TGTGCCACCAGCACCCTAAAGGGTCTAAGCTCCTATAATTCACCCCTCCACTTT.

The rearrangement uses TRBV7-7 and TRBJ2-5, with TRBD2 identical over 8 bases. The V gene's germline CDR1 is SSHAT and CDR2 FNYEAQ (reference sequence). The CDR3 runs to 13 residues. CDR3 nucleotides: TGTGCTAGCTCGACTAGCGTTTCAGAGACCCAGTACTTC. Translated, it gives CASSTSVSETQYF.